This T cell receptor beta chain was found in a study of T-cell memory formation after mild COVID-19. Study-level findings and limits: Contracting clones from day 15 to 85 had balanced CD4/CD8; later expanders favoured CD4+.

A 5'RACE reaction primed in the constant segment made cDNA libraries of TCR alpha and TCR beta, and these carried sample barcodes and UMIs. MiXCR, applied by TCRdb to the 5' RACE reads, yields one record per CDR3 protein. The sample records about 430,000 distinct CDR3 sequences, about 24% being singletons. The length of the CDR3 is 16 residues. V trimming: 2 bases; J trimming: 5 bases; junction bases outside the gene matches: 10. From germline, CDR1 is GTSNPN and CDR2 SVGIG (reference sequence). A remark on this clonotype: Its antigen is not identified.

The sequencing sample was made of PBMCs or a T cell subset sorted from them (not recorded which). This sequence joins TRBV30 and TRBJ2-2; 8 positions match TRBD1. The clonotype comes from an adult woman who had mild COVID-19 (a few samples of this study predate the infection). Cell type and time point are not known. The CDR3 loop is CAWSKSGTGGTGELFF. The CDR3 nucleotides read TGTGCCTGGAGTAAATCCGGGACAGGCGGTACCGGGGAGCTGTTTTTT. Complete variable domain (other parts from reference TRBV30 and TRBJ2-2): SQTIHQWPATLVQPVGSPLSLECTVEGTSNPNLYWYRQAAGRGLQLLFYSVGIGQISSEVPQNLSASRPQDRQFILSSKKLLLSDSGFYLCAWSKSGTGGTGELFFGEGSRLTVL.